The rows below give T cell receptor beta chains drawn from one sample of a study of beta chain features in type 1 diabetes. Sequenced by immunoSEQ multiplex PCR; TCRdb stores in-frame clones only, minus some. Among 390,000 or so clones listed, over 11% were seen once. The material sequenced was naive CD4+ T cells from blood. The origin of the receptors is a man aged 25-45 years in good health. CDR3s include the opening cysteine and the closing phenylalanine or tryptophan. A D gene is named only where the DNA matches it firmly.

D	V	J	CDR3
TRBD2	TRBV7-7	TRBJ2-5	CASSLRALTGTSPETQYF
NA	TRBV5-1	TRBJ2-1	CASSLAQIYNEQFF
NA	TRBV30	TRBJ1-1	CAWSVHTEAFF
NA	TRBV12-5	TRBJ1-1	CASGLGTNTEAFF
NA	TRBV5-1	TRBJ1-6	CASSLQGLRSPLHF
TRBD2	TRBV27	TRBJ2-1	CASRDSGGNNEQFF
NA	TRBV2	TRBJ2-3	CASSGLRVTDTQYF
NA	TRBV4-3	TRBJ2-3	CASSQDSTGVGTDTQYF
NA	TRBV9	TRBJ2-3	CASSVGPGESTDTQYF
NA	TRBV28	TRBJ1-2	CASSFNYGYTF
NA	TRBV5-4	TRBJ2-7	CASSTSKSEQYF
NA	TRBV25-1	TRBJ1-3	CASSDRWRNTIYF
TRBD2	TRBV19	TRBJ2-3	CASGLAGGTDTQYF
NA	TRBV7-9	TRBJ2-3	CASSLPDADTQYF
NA	TRBV7-9	TRBJ1-2	CASSLSAGNYGYTF
NA	TRBV29-1	TRBJ2-7	CSVSGTYEQYF
NA	TRBV7-2	TRBJ1-1	CASSIPHRDTLRGAFF
TRBD1	TRBV7-9	TRBJ2-3	CASSLVKEQGADTQYF
TRBD1	TRBV7-9	TRBJ1-6	CASSADRVGNSPLHF
TRBD1	TRBV30	TRBJ1-2	CAWTSGTGPYGYTF
NA	TRBV5-4	TRBJ2-3	CASSPGGSGTQYF
NA	TRBV28	TRBJ2-2	CASSLFGTANTGELFF
NA	TRBV2	TRBJ1-2	CASSEEAGARTF
NA	TRBV9	TRBJ2-2	CASRPGHGNTGELFF
NA	TRBV7-8	TRBJ2-3	CASSRRGATQYF
NA	TRBV25-1	TRBJ1-3	CASSPMAGPDTIYF
TRBD1	TRBV19	TRBJ1-2	CASSQGVYGYTF
NA	TRBV2	TRBJ2-6	CASSVPGPPSGANVLTF
TRBD1	TRBV4-3	TRBJ2-7	CASSPYPGQAYEQYF
NA	TRBV9	TRBJ2-3	CASSVAMVADTQYF
NA	TRBV9	TRBJ2-6	CASTSTRLYSGANVLTF
NA	TRBV7-2	TRBJ1-5	CASSFRADSNQPQHF
NA	TRBV7-2	TRBJ2-5	CASSTSNRETQYF
NA	TRBV30	TRBJ1-1	CAWIAPGSTEAFF
NA	TRBV7-2	TRBJ2-1	CASSLGQYNEQFF
TRBD1	TRBV4-1	TRBJ2-7	CASSQTTGTGTNYEQYF
TRBD2	TRBV7-2	TRBJ2-3	CASSSTAGGTDTQYF
NA	TRBV9	TRBJ2-3	CASSERTGLTDTQYF
TRBD2	TRBV7-9	TRBJ2-1	CASSPRTSSGLNNEQFF
NA	TRBV6-6	TRBJ1-5	CASRIQGDQPQHF
NA	TRBV5-4	TRBJ1-1	CASSLGGIRTEAFF
NA	TRBV7-6	TRBJ1-6	CASSLEGDNSPLHF
TRBD2	TRBV18	TRBJ2-5	CASSSLAGVEETQYF
TRBD2	TRBV27	TRBJ2-3	CATSLAGGTDTQYF
NA	TRBV27	TRBJ1-2	CASSPETGRYGYTF
NA	TRBV7-2	TRBJ1-4	CASSLGGGWRPNEKLFF
NA	TRBV30	TRBJ1-3	CAWSLNSGNTIYF
NA	TRBV7-2	TRBJ1-1	CASSLGWGMNTEAFF
NA	TRBV9	TRBJ2-1	CASSVALANEQFF
NA	TRBV2	TRBJ2-6	CASREQASGANVLTF
NA	TRBV7-8	TRBJ1-2	CASSLVAGQKFYGYTF
TRBD1	TRBV19	TRBJ1-2	CASRTGTGRSYGYTF
NA	TRBV4-1	TRBJ1-2	CASSHVQDIRGYGYTF
TRBD1	TRBV13	TRBJ1-6	CASRYTTGAGDNSPLHF
NA	TRBV29-1	TRBJ1-1	CSVAGANTEAFF
NA	TRBV4-1	TRBJ2-3	CASSQDRAKDTQYF
NA	TRBV15	TRBJ2-3	CATSSRIQSGHITDTQYF
NA	TRBV29-1	TRBJ1-1	CSVQRTVNTEAFF